Following are 25 T cell receptor beta chains from one sample sequenced in a study of regulatory T cells in long-lasting Graves disease. Indicated time point: persistent/refractory GD, antithyroid drugs over 5 years with positive TRAb. TCR sequences were obtained from RNA taken from PBMCs. To make TCR beta libraries, researchers used iRepertoire HTBI primers and Arm-PCR of CDR3 regions. MiXCR, applied by TCRdb to the multiplex PCR reads, yields one record per CDR3 protein. This table holds hundreds of thousands of distinct CDR3 sequences, about 19% found once. The sample here was peripheral blood mononuclear cells (PBMCs), taken when the disease was refractory, from a patient treated with antithyroid drugs. The origin of the receptors is a female donor with Graves disease.

Only a few counts were recorded for this clonotype. Written as DNA, the CDR3 is TGCAGTGCTAATACTGGACAGACCTACGAGCAGTACTTC. Amino acids: CSANTGQTYEQYF. The V call is TRBV20-1, the J call TRBJ2-7; TRBD1 is a possible D gene (6 bases). V lost 4 bases, J lost 2 bases, and 12 bases lay in between. Germline CDR1 is DFQATT and CDR2 is SNEGSKA (reference sequence). The CDR3 extends over 13 amino acids.

This clonotype was found many times. V is TRBV18 and J is TRBJ2-7; possible D gene TRBD2, 5 bases. The CDR3 is 13 residues long. Germline values: CDR1 KGHSH, CDR2 LQKENI. V lost 3 bases, J lost 7 bases, and 13 bases lay in between. The CDR3 coding sequence is TGTGCCAGCTCACCTGGAATCGGGGAAGAGCAGTACTTC. It is translated as CASSPGIGEEQYF.

This clonotype was observed a handful of times. The chain couples TRBV5-1 to TRBJ1-5; D not certain. V lost 3 bases to trimming and J lost 3 bases, with 10 bases between them. The CDR3 has 14 amino acids. CDR1 and CDR2 (germline): SGHRS, YFSETQ. The CDR3 here is CASSWRPNNQPQHF. DNA for the CDR3: TGCGCCAGCAGCTGGAGGCCGAACAATCAGCCCCAGCATTTT.

The V call is TRBV10-3, the J call TRBJ2-5; TRBD2 matches at 11 bases. Trimming at V came to 10 bases and at J to 3 bases, leaving 16 bases not matched to a gene. Germline CDR1 ENHRY, CDR2 SYGVKD. CDR3 length: 17 amino acids. The CDR3 region is CATSGWASGGPEETQYF. The CDR3 DNA reads TGTGCCACGAGCGGTTGGGCTAGCGGGGGGCCAGAAGAGACCCAGTACTTC.

The V call is TRBV2, the J call TRBJ2-5; 7 nucleotides align to TRBD1. Germline V CDR1 and CDR2: SNHLY, FYNNEI. This CDR3 region has 14 residues. The J segment lost 5 bases and the V segment lost 5 bases, leaving 8 bases of the junction unmatched. CDR3 protein: CASSLQGDGETQYF. Here the CDR3 DNA reads TGTGCCAGCAGTCTTCAGGGGGATGGTGAGACCCAGTACTTC.

Notes on this clonotype: This could be a read error, since a much larger clone is one nucleotide away. The rearrangement links TRBV6-1 to TRBJ1-6; D remains unclear. CDR1 and CDR2 (germline): MNHNS, SASEGT. The CDR3 is 15 amino acids. V shed 6 bases and J shed 11 bases, with 20 bases lying between them. The CDR3: CASSPTGSGGPPLHF. For the CDR3, the DNA is TGTGCCAGCAGCCCGACGGGGTCGGGAGGTCCACCCCTCCACTTT.

This rearrangement joins TRBV4-1 to TRBJ1-5, with D hard to call. Germline assignment: CDR1 MGHRA and CDR2 YSYEKL. This CDR3 is 14 amino acids long. V dropped 3 bases and J dropped 0 bases, with 6 bases sitting between them. This chain's CDR3 is CASSHDLSNQPQHF. The CDR3 DNA reads TGCGCCAGCAGCCACGACCTTAGCAATCAGCCCCAGCATTTT.

This clonotype occurred many times. The genes are TRBV11-3 and TRBJ2-7, with D perhaps assigned TRBD1 or TRBD2 (5 bases each). Germline V lookup: CDR1 SGHNT, CDR2 YENEEA. This CDR3 comprises 15 residues. Trimming removed 0 bases from V and 7 bases from J, with 16 bases in between. The CDR3 coding sequence is TGTGCCAGCAGCTTAGATCCGGGGCCCACGAGAGAGCAGTACTTC. Its protein is CASSLDPGPTREQYF. Supplemented by reference TRBV11-3 and TRBJ2-7, the full variable domain reads EAGVVQSPRYKIIEKKQPVAFWCNPISGHNTLYWYLQNLGQGPELLIRYENEEAVDDSQLPKDRFSAERLKGVDSTLKIQPAELGDSAVYLCASSLDPGPTREQYFGPGTRLTVT.

CDR3 in DNA: TGTGCCAGCAGCCCCAACAGGGGGCGGGAAAAACTGTTTTTT. Residues: CASSPNRGREKLFF. This sequence joins TRBV7-9 and TRBJ1-4, with 9 positions matching TRBD1. The CDR3 is made up of 14 amino acids. J lost 8 bases, V lost 5 bases, and 6 bases had no gene match. Germline V gives CDR1 SEHNR, CDR2 FQNEAQ (reference sequence).

The rearrangement links TRBV4-2 to TRBJ1-4; 9 positions match TRBD1. This CDR3 is 15 amino acids long. Per the germline V gene, CDR1 is LGHNA and CDR2 is YNFKEQ. V lost 4 bases to trimming and J lost 4 bases; unmatched junction nucleotides: 4. The CDR3: CASSPTGGDNEKLFF. DNA for the CDR3: TGTGCCAGCAGCCCCACAGGGGGCGATAATGAAAAACTGTTTTTT.

This clonotype was detected ten times or more. CDR3 loop: CASKPGPASYEQYF. Written as DNA, the CDR3 is TGTGCCAGCAAACCGGGACCGGCCTCCTACGAGCAGTACTTC. The rearrangement links TRBV6-1 to TRBJ2-7, with D possibly called TRBD1 or TRBD2 (5 bases each). This CDR3 is 14 amino acids long. Trimming pared 7 bases from V and 0 bases from J, leaving 13 bases between. Germline CDR1 is MNHNS and CDR2 is SASEGT.

V usage is TRBV11-3 and J usage is TRBJ2-1; 16 bases map to TRBD2. The trim removed 4 bases at V and 12 bases at J, leaving 9 bases unmatched. The CDR3 spans 16 residues. The germline V gene encodes CDR1 SGHNT and CDR2 YENEEA. The chain's CDR3 is CASSSNWGLAGGRQFF. For the CDR3, the DNA is TGTGCCAGCAGCTCAAACTGGGGACTAGCGGGGGGGCGGCAGTTCTTC.

The table lists this clonotype with many counts. The chain is built from TRBV11-2 and TRBJ1-2; D ambiguous. The CDR3 consists of 15 residues. Germline-derived CDR1 and CDR2 are SGHAT and FQNNGV. V gave up 2 bases and J gave up 5 bases, with 15 bases separating them. In nucleotides, the CDR3 is TGTGCCAGCAGCTTAAATATCAAAGGAGGGTATGGCTACACCTTC. Translating gives CASSLNIKGGYGYTF.

The rearrangement links TRBV7-9 to TRBJ1-2; D gene unclear. Germline lookup yields CDR1 SEHNR and CDR2 FQNEAQ (reference sequence). Trimming shortened V by 1 base and J by 0 bases, and 9 bases separated the two germline ends. The CDR3 totals 15 residues. The CDR3 is CASSLGSSPNYGYTF. The CDR3 region has the DNA TGTGCCAGCAGCTTAGGAAGCTCACCTAACTATGGCTACACCTTC.

This clonotype showed up just a few times. The genes are TRBV19 and TRBJ1-2; D might be TRBD1 (5 bases). The V gene's germline CDR1 is LNHDA and CDR2 SQIVND (reference sequence). With 1 base removed from V and 6 bases from J, the gap between germline ends came to 15 bases. CDR3 length equals 15 residues. Here the CDR3 DNA reads TGTGCCAGTAGTATAGTAGCCAGGGTGGGACATGGCTACACCTTC. Translation gives CASSIVARVGHGYTF.

CDR3 sequence: CASNLGTSYQPQHF. The CDR3 DNA follows: TGTGCCAGCAACCTAGGGACCTCTTATCAGCCCCAGCATTTT. The chain is built from TRBV6-2 or TRBV6-3 and TRBJ1-5; D might be TRBD1 (5 bases). The germline V gene has CDR1 MNHEY and CDR2 SVGEGT. The V end lost 7 bases, the J end lost 5 bases, and 15 bases lay between the germline ends. This CDR3 is built from 14 residues.

This clonotype was counted many times. The rearrangement joins TRBV12-3 or TRBV12-4 to TRBJ1-4, with D perhaps matching TRBD1 (6 bases). The CDR3 totals 12 residues. The V end lost 9 bases, the J end lost 7 bases, and 12 bases lay between the germline ends. CDR3 sequence: CASLQGTEKLFF. In DNA form, the CDR3 reads TGTGCCAGTCTCCAGGGGACTGAAAAACTGTTTTTT.

This clonotype has ten or more counts. The chain has TRBV12-3 or TRBV12-4 and TRBJ2-7, with 8 bases identical to TRBD1. With V trimmed by 6 bases and J by 2 bases, 6 bases remained unmatched. CDR3 length equals 14 residues. Here the CDR3 DNA reads TGTGCCAGCAGCTTCGGGACAGGAGCCTACGAGCAGTACTTC. This codes for CASSFGTGAYEQYF.

This clonotype was recorded a few times. The rearrangement links TRBV5-1 to TRBJ1-1, with no clear D. The length of the CDR3 is 16 residues. Germline-derived CDR1 and CDR2 are SGHRS and YFSETQ. V gave up 0 bases and J gave up 0 bases, with 12 bases separating them. The CDR3 is CASSLVGLSMNTEAFF. The CDR3 coding sequence is TGCGCCAGCAGCTTGGTCGGCCTGAGTATGAACACTGAAGCTTTCTTT.

This clonotype was counted at least ten times. The chain recombines TRBV15 with TRBJ1-4; TRBD1 is a possible D gene (6 bases). Germline V gene data show CDR1 as LNHNV and CDR2 as YYDKDF (reference sequence). V lost 0 bases, J lost 7 bases, and 12 bases lay in between. The CDR3 totals 15 residues. The CDR3 loop reads CATSRERGGGEKLFF. The CDR3 nucleotides are TGTGCCACCAGCAGAGAAAGGGGAGGGGGTGAAAAACTGTTTTTT.

This clonotype was observed a few times. The rearrangement joins TRBV9 to TRBJ2-6; possibly TRBD2 for D (5 bases). Germline V gene data show CDR1 as SGDLS and CDR2 as YYNGEE. The V gene lost 3 bases and the J gene lost 3 bases, with 13 bases spanning the gap. The CDR3 runs to 16 residues. The CDR3: CASSDREASGANVLTF. The CDR3 bases are TGTGCCAGCAGCGACCGGGAAGCTAGTGGGGCCAACGTCCTGACTTTC. The whole variable domain, remainder taken from reference TRBV9 and TRBJ2-6, is DSGVTQTPKHLITATGQRVTLRCSPRSGDLSVYWYQQSLDQGLQFLIQYYNGEERAKGNILERFSAQQFPDLHSELNLSSLELGDSALYFCASSDREASGANVLTFGAGSRLTVL.

This clonotype has at least ten counts. The V gene is TRBV5-5, the J gene TRBJ2-7, with TRBD2 matching over 9 bases. Germline V CDR1 and CDR2: SGHKS, YYEKEE (reference sequence). Trimming removed 4 bases from V and 1 base from J; junction bases left unmatched: 3. CDR3 length equals 14 residues. In DNA, the CDR3 is TGTGCCAGCAGCACTACTAGCGGGTCCTACGAGCAGTACTTC. Encoded protein: CASSTTSGSYEQYF.

This clonotype was found a few times. The CDR3 sequence is CSVVGVLSGNTIYF. The CDR3 DNA sequence: TGCAGCGTTGTAGGGGTCCTCTCTGGAAACACCATATATTTT. The rearrangement links TRBV29-1 to TRBJ1-3; the D gene is possibly TRBD1 (5 bases). This CDR3 comprises 14 residues. In germline, CDR1 is SQVTM, CDR2 ANQGSEA. V lost 4 bases and J 0 bases, leaving 10 bases between the germline ends.

The sample holds a few counts of this clonotype. A much larger clone lies one base from this, so it may be a read error. The chain employs TRBV12-3 or TRBV12-4 and TRBJ1-4; D remains ambiguous. This CDR3 is 14 amino acids long. The CDR3 DNA is TGTGCCAGCAGCCCCGGTTTTACTAATGAAAAACCGTTTTTT. Translated: CASSPGFTNEKPFF.

The chain recombines TRBV2 with TRBJ2-7; 10 nucleotides line up with TRBD1. J lost 6 bases, V lost 6 bases, and 8 bases had no gene match. The CDR3 consists of 14 residues. CDR1 and CDR2 from the germline V gene are SNHLY and FYNNEI. CDR3 coding DNA: TGTGCCAGCAGCGCTTTAGGGACAGGGGTCGAGCAGTACTTC. This codes for CASSALGTGVEQYF.